What follows describes a single T cell receptor (beta chain). The antigen remains unidentified. Positively selected for CCR7, the CD45RO-negative cells used as naive CD8 cells excluded terminally differentiated effector memory CD45RA+ cells. Germline values: CDR1 MNHEY, CDR2 SVGAGI. The length of the CDR3 is 14 residues. The junction had 4 bases not matched to a gene; V was cut back by 0 bases and J by 5 bases. Only in-frame clones appear in the TCRdb table, and some are missing; sequencing was by immunoSEQ multiplex PCR. The table lists over 2 million clones, roughly 94% of them singletons. This sample stems from a study of shared clonotypes between healthy human individuals. Findings of the study overall: Among a few donors, approximately 5.4% of naive CD4 clonotypes were found in common.

The sequence came from a young man in good health. This chain uses TRBV6-5 with TRBJ2-7; 7 nucleotides match TRBD1. Material: naive CD8+ T cells sorted from blood. The DNA for the CDR3 is TGTGCCAGCAGTTACTCGCAGGGGGTCGACGAGCAGTACTTC. This sequence encodes CASSYSQGVDEQYF.